This passage covers 27 T cell receptor beta chains from one sample sequenced in a study of cytomegalovirus exposure and HLA in healthy donors (dated by TCRdb to 2016 to 2017). Library preparation employed the immunoSEQ multiplex PCR assay. For the multiplex PCR, a mixture combining 60 forward primers for TCR Vbeta segments and 13 reverse primers for TCR Jbeta segments was used. Sourced from immuneACCESS, this table was stored by TCRdb with only in-frame sequences that have V and J called. A share of the clones is absent; for the studies checked, an unresolved V gene accounts for under half, and the remainder has no known explanation. The table for this sample lists over 110,000 clones; 73% of them were counted only once. The ten largest make up 1% to 1.5% of the sample. The specimen was PBMCs. These receptors all come from a woman between 40 and 50 years old in good health and CMV-seronegative.

This sequence joins TRBV7-9 and TRBJ2-1; 7 positions match TRBD1. Germline CDR1 reads SEHNR; CDR2 reads FQNEAQ (reference sequence). This CDR3 has 14 residues. V lost 5 bases and J lost 3; bases outside the gene matches: 4. The CDR3 region is CASSARTGYNEQFF. The CDR3 DNA reads TGTGCCAGCAGCGCTCGGACAGGCTACAATGAGCAGTTCTTC.

This clone was counted a few times. Written as DNA, the CDR3 is TGCGCCAGCAGCGATGACTTGTTCAGGGAGAACACTGAAGCTTTCTTT. Encoded protein: CASSDDLFRENTEAFF. The rearrangement uses TRBV4-1 and TRBJ1-1, with a possible D match to TRBD1 (5 bases). V lost 5 bases to trimming and J lost 1 base, with 17 bases between them. The CDR3 contains 16 residues. CDR1 is MGHRA, CDR2 YSYEKL, per germline.

The genes are TRBV18 and TRBJ1-1; D possibly corresponds to TRBD1 (5 bases). The CDR3 consists of 14 residues. Germline V gene sequence: CDR1 KGHSH, CDR2 LQKENI. Trimming stripped 1 base from V and 10 bases from J, with 16 bases between. The CDR3 protein is CASSPREVIRGAFF. In DNA form, the CDR3 reads TGTGCCAGCTCACCACGCGAGGTGATTAGGGGAGCTTTCTTT.

This clone was seen a single time. This chain links TRBV11-3 with TRBJ2-5; D gene ambiguous. V lost 4 bases to trimming and J lost 4 bases, with 13 bases between them. Germline values: CDR1 SGHNT, CDR2 YENEEA. This CDR3 comprises 14 residues. DNA of the CDR3: TGTGCCAGCAGCTCATACTTAGCCCCAGAGACCCAGTACTTC. Residues: CASSSYLAPETQYF.

V usage is TRBV2 and J usage is TRBJ2-7; 9 positions agree with TRBD1. Germline V gene lookup returns CDR1 SNHLY and CDR2 FYNNEI. The J segment lost 2 bases and the V segment lost 5 bases, leaving 7 bases of the junction unmatched. The CDR3 length is 15 residues. The CDR3 region is CASSKGQGSTYEQYF. CDR3 nucleotide sequence: TGTGCCAGCAGTAAGGGACAGGGTTCGACCTACGAGCAGTACTTC.

The chain carries TRBV20-1 and TRBJ1-6; D might be TRBD1 (6 bases). Germline assignment: CDR1 DFQATT and CDR2 SNEGSKA (reference sequence). This CDR3 has 10 amino acids. The V end lost 3 bases, the J end lost 16 bases, and 10 bases lay between the germline ends. Written as DNA, the CDR3 is TGCAGTGCTAGTCGACAGGCGCTCCACTTT. Translating it yields CSASRQALHF.

The chain has TRBV6-1 and TRBJ1-1; possible D gene TRBD1, 5 bases. V lost 8 bases and J 8 bases, leaving 15 bases between the germline ends. The CDR3 extends over 12 amino acids. Looked up from germline, CDR1 is MNHNS and CDR2 is SASEGT. DNA of the CDR3: TGTGCCAGCTCAGGAAACAGGTGGGAAGCTTTCTTT. Residues: CASSGNRWEAFF.

This clone came up once. Relative to the germline gene, one junction end is altered; a read error may explain this. V and J are TRBV7-9 and TRBJ2-2; D not resolved. CDR1 and CDR2 from the germline V gene are SEHNR and FQNEAQ (reference sequence). The length of the CDR3 is 12 residues. In nucleotides, the CDR3 is TGTTCCAGCAGCTCATTCACCGGGGAGCTGTTTTTT. Protein: CSSSSFTGELFF. The whole variable domain, filled in from reference TRBV7-9 and TRBJ2-2, reads DTGVSQNPRHKITKRGQNVTFRCDPISEHNRLYWYRQTLGQGPEFLTYFQNEAQLEKSRLLSDRFSAERPKGSFSTLEIQRTEQGDSAMYLCSSSSFTGELFFGEGSRLTVL.

The chain joins TRBV19 to TRBJ2-5; D call uncertain. There are 14 residues in the CDR3. Trimming shortened V by 3 bases and J by 4 bases, and 12 bases separated the two germline ends. Germline lookup yields CDR1 LNHDA and CDR2 SQIVND (reference sequence). CDR3 bases: TGTGCCAGTAGTATGCAGACTTCGGCAGAGACCCAGTACTTC. It encodes CASSMQTSAETQYF.

The chain couples TRBV29-1 to TRBJ2-1; tentative D call: TRBD2 (7 bases). V was trimmed by 5 bases and J by 0 bases, leaving 14 bases between them. Germline assignment: CDR1 SQVTM and CDR2 ANQGSEA. The CDR3 is 15 amino acids. CDR3 DNA: TGCAGCGTTCTGGGAGGGGGGATCTCCTACAATGAGCAGTTCTTC. This encodes CSVLGGGISYNEQFF.

The table lists this clone with a few counts. The chain recombines TRBV5-5 with TRBJ1-1; TRBD1 matches at 9 bases. CDR1 and CDR2 from the germline V gene are SGHKS and YYEKEE (reference sequence). Germline trimming cut 2 bases from V and 5 bases from J; bases unmatched to any gene: 19. There are 19 residues in the CDR3. The CDR3 sequence: CASSLSVLRLTGGKTEAFF. The CDR3 DNA reads TGTGCCAGCAGCTTATCGGTTCTTAGGCTAACAGGGGGCAAGACTGAAGCTTTCTTT.

V and J are TRBV4-1 and TRBJ2-1, with 8 nucleotides matching TRBD1. Germline CDR1 reads MGHRA; CDR2 reads YSYEKL. The CDR3 loop spans 14 amino acids. The V gene end was trimmed by 0 bases and the J gene end by 8 bases; junction bases not matched to a gene: 3. CDR3 protein: CASSQDGQGDEQFF. The CDR3, as DNA: TGCGCCAGCAGCCAAGATGGACAGGGCGATGAGCAGTTCTTC.

The chain has TRBV2 and TRBJ1-1; D possibly corresponds to TRBD1 (5 bases). The germline CDR1 and CDR2 sequences are SNHLY and FYNNEI. The CDR3 consists of 12 residues. V lost 7 bases and J lost 5, with 11 bases in between. CDR3 DNA sequence: TGTGCCAGCAATCAGGGAAGAACTGAAGCTTTCTTT. Translated, it gives CASNQGRTEAFF.

This rearrangement joins TRBV29-1 to TRBJ2-1; 8 nucleotides agree with TRBD1. V shed 7 bases, J shed 2 bases, and the junction held 7 bases outside the gene matches. CDR3 length equals 14 residues. The germline gives CDR1 SQVTM, CDR2 ANQGSEA. CDR3 residues: CSAQGGQTYNEQFF. CDR3 coding DNA: TGCAGCGCACAGGGGGGACAGACCTACAATGAGCAGTTCTTC.

The chain joins TRBV12-5 to TRBJ1-1, with 9 positions matching TRBD1. CDR1 and CDR2 (germline): LGHNT, FRNRAP. J was trimmed by 6 bases and V by 3 bases; bases with no gene match: 11. This CDR3 region has 16 residues. CDR3 loop: CASGFGPGTGFAEAFF. The CDR3 bases are TGTGCTAGTGGTTTCGGTCCCGGGACAGGGTTCGCTGAAGCTTTCTTT.

The table lists this clone with a few counts. The chain carries TRBV7-3 and TRBJ2-2; a possible D gene is TRBD2 (6 bases). The V gene lost 0 bases and the J gene lost 0 bases, with 8 bases spanning the gap. Germline V gene lookup returns CDR1 SGHTA and CDR2 FQGTGA. The CDR3 runs 16 residues. CDR3 protein: CASSLTGGTNTGELFF. The CDR3 DNA sequence: TGTGCCAGCAGCTTAACCGGGGGAACGAACACCGGGGAGCTGTTTTTT.

J is TRBJ2-1 and V is TRBV27; tentative D call: TRBD2 (6 bases). CDR1 is MNHEY and CDR2 is SMNVEV in the germline V gene (reference sequence). This CDR3 spans 14 amino acids. V was pared by 8 bases and J by 3 bases, with 14 bases between. The CDR3 DNA sequence: TGTGCCAGCGGGGGTTGGGGGGTCTACAATGAGCAGTTCTTC. Its protein product is CASGGWGVYNEQFF.

The chain couples TRBV7-2 to TRBJ2-1; D is unclear. The CDR3 is made up of 14 amino acids. The germline V gene encodes CDR1 SGHTA and CDR2 FQGNSA. V was cut by 6 bases and J by 9 bases, with 18 bases left in between. The CDR3, as DNA: TGTGCCAGCAGGACCTTGAACACCGGCGGTGAGCAGTTCTTC. Protein sequence: CASRTLNTGGEQFF.

The chain is built from TRBV25-1 and TRBJ2-3; 10 bases match TRBD1. This CDR3 comprises 16 residues. Germline assignment: CDR1 MGHDK and CDR2 SYGVNS. V trimming: 4 bases; J trimming: 5 bases; junction bases outside the gene matches: 9. CDR3 in amino acids: CASSAGTGVPGDTQYF. The CDR3 nucleotides are TGTGCCAGCAGTGCCGGGACAGGGGTGCCTGGAGATACGCAGTATTTT.

The rearrangement joins TRBV28 to TRBJ2-1; unclear D gene. This CDR3 has 16 residues. CDR1 MDHEN and CDR2 SYDVKM come from the germline V gene. Trimming removed 5 bases at V and 6 bases at J, with 20 bases between. CDR3 in amino acids: CASSTTPLLLSNEQFF. The CDR3 DNA reads TGTGCCAGCAGTACCACCCCTCTCCTTTTGAGCAATGAGCAGTTCTTC.

The rearrangement links TRBV29-1 to TRBJ1-1; D is possibly TRBD1 (5 bases). V shed 5 bases and J shed 3 bases, with 10 bases lying between them. The CDR3 is 12 residues long. CDR1 SQVTM and CDR2 ANQGSEA come from the germline V gene. CDR3 nucleotides: TGCAGCGTTAGCCAGGGCTACACTGAAGCTTTCTTT. Protein: CSVSQGYTEAFF.

Only one count was recorded for this clone. The chain is built from TRBV10-3 and TRBJ2-7, with TRBD1 identical over 9 bases. CDR1 ENHRY and CDR2 SYGVKD come from the germline V gene. CDR3 length: 15 amino acids. The J segment lost 5 bases and the V segment lost 6 bases, leaving 11 bases of the junction unmatched. The CDR3 here is CAIRNSGTGIHEQYF. CDR3 DNA: TGTGCCATCAGGAACTCCGGGACAGGGATTCACGAGCAGTACTTC.

V and J are TRBV2 and TRBJ1-6; 7 positions agree with TRBD1. Losses at the gene ends were 7 bases for V and 8 bases for J; bases not matched to a gene: 11. The CDR3 runs 15 residues. Germline-derived CDR1 and CDR2 are SNHLY and FYNNEI. The CDR3 sequence is CASTPNQGGDSPLHF. In nucleotides, the CDR3 is TGTGCCAGCACTCCTAATCAAGGGGGCGATTCACCCCTCCACTTT.

The V gene is TRBV28, the J gene TRBJ1-2; 8 bases line up with TRBD1. V gave up 4 bases and J gave up 4 bases; unmatched junction bases: 8. Germline CDR1 and CDR2: MDHEN and SYDVKM. The CDR3 totals 15 residues. The CDR3 nucleotides are TGTGCCAGCAGTTCGGTGGACAGGGCCTTCTATGGCTACACCTTC. Amino acid sequence: CASSSVDRAFYGYTF.

This clone was seen only once. The V and J genes are TRBV29-1 and TRBJ1-1, with a weak D call TRBD1 (5 bases). This CDR3 comprises 14 residues. V was trimmed by 7 bases and J by 0 bases, leaving 15 bases between them. Germline values: CDR1 SQVTM, CDR2 ANQGSEA. This CDR3 is CSAQSRGMNTEAFF. For the CDR3, the DNA is TGCAGCGCCCAGTCAAGGGGCATGAACACTGAAGCTTTCTTT.

This sequence joins TRBV5-1 and TRBJ1-2, with D uncertain. V was trimmed by 0 bases and J by 6 bases, leaving 15 bases between them. The CDR3 contains 15 residues. The germline V gene encodes CDR1 SGHRS and CDR2 YFSETQ. In DNA form, the CDR3 reads TGCGCCAGCAGCTTGGAACCCGGGGTGAGGGATGGCTACACCTTC. Translated, it gives CASSLEPGVRDGYTF.

This chain links TRBV11-2 with TRBJ2-5; D is ambiguous. The V gene's germline CDR1 is SGHAT and CDR2 FQNNGV. The CDR3 runs 12 residues. V lost 4 bases and J 9 bases, leaving 12 bases between the germline ends. This CDR3 is CASSSSPQAQYF. In DNA form, the CDR3 reads TGTGCCAGCAGCTCCTCCCCCCAGGCCCAGTACTTC.